These 25 T cell receptor beta chains were sequenced from one sample in a study of T cells in Graves' hyperthyroidism and ophthalmopathy. Researchers amplified the TCR beta CDR3 regions from RNA transcripts. HTBI primers were employed in a first-round RT-PCR of the TCR CDR3. TCRdb fed the multiplex PCR reads into MiXCR, producing one record per CDR3 protein. Of hundreds of thousands of distinct CDR3 sequences listed, about 14% are singletons. Sequenced: blood. These receptors were obtained from a woman in her forties or fifties with Graves' ophthalmopathy.

V usage is TRBV12-3 or TRBV12-4 and J usage is TRBJ1-2, with 8 nucleotides matching TRBD1. The V gene end was trimmed by 6 bases and the J gene end by 3 bases; junction bases not matched to a gene: 6. The CDR3 has 14 amino acids. CDR3 sequence (DNA): TGTGCCAGCAGCCTGGGACAGGAGTACTATGGCTACACCTTC. Translating it yields CASSLGQEYYGYTF.

This clonotype was observed a handful of times. The chain uses TRBV5-1 and TRBJ1-4; 7 bases map to TRBD1. V lost 4 bases and J lost 2; bases outside the gene matches: 5. Germline V CDR1 and CDR2: SGHRS, YFSETQ. The CDR3 length is 15 residues. CDR3 residues: CASSSLGQTNEKLFF. CDR3 nucleotides: TGCGCCAGCAGCAGCCTGGGACAGACTAATGAAAAACTGTTTTTT.

Concerning this clonotype: Given a much more abundant clone one base away, this may be a read error. The genes are TRBV30 and TRBJ2-5, with D unclear. The CDR3 has 14 amino acids. Germline loops: CDR1 GTSNPN, CDR2 SVGIG (reference sequence). Between the trimmed V and J ends, which lost 4 bases and 1 base, there was a span of 13 bases. CDR3 region: CAWKLQQCQETQYF. The CDR3 DNA reads TGTGCCTGGAAGTTACAGCAGTGCCAAGAGACCCAGTACTTC.

This clonotype was counted ten times or more. The chain uses TRBV29-1 and TRBJ2-3; 7 positions match TRBD2. The V gene's germline CDR1 is SQVTM and CDR2 ANQGSEA. V dropped 8 bases and J dropped 0; count of bases not matched to a gene: 5. The CDR3 sequence is 13 residues long. This chain's CDR3 is CSTREPSTDTQYF. Here the CDR3 DNA reads TGCAGCACGCGGGAGCCTAGCACAGATACGCAGTATTTT.

The sample holds many counts of this clonotype. CDR3 bases: TGTGCCAGCAGTGAATTTTGGCGGGATAGCACAGATACGCAGTATTTT. Its translation is CASSEFWRDSTDTQYF. V and J are TRBV6-1 and TRBJ2-3; D perhaps matches TRBD2 (6 bases). The CDR3 consists of 16 residues. The germline CDR1 and CDR2 sequences are MNHNS and SASEGT. V lost 2 bases, J lost 0 bases, and 12 bases lay in between.

Of note for this clonotype: Sequence at one end of the junction differs from germline and may be a read error. The genes are TRBV12-3 or TRBV12-4 and TRBJ1-4; no reliable D call. The CDR3 is made up of 15 amino acids. The CDR3 here is CASSPQTVTNEKLSF. The CDR3 DNA reads as TGTGCCAGCAGTCCTCAAACGGTGACTAATGAAAAACTGTCTTTT.

This clonotype has a count of ten or more. The chain is built from TRBV15 and TRBJ2-3; no definite D call. CDR3 length equals 14 residues. The V end lost 0 bases, the J end lost 4 bases, and 8 bases lay between the germline ends. Germline-derived CDR1 and CDR2 are LNHNV and YYDKDF (reference sequence). CDR3 nucleotides: TGTGCCACCAGCAGAGATAAGCTCCCAGATACGCAGTATTTT. It codes for CATSRDKLPDTQYF.

This clonotype has only a few counts. The rearrangement joins TRBV5-5 to TRBJ2-7, with 9 bases matching TRBD2. The CDR3 length is 16 residues. J gave up 2 bases and V 0 bases, and 6 bases lay outside the gene matches. Germline loops: CDR1 SGHKS, CDR2 YYEKEE (reference sequence). CDR3 amino acids: CASSLDGTSRPYEQYF. CDR3 sequence (DNA): TGTGCCAGCAGCTTGGACGGGACTAGCAGACCCTACGAGCAGTACTTC.

This clonotype occurred a few times. The chain links TRBV19 to TRBJ1-4; D not certain. Germline CDR1 is LNHDA and CDR2 is SQIVND (reference sequence). Trimming pared 8 bases from V and 8 bases from J, leaving 15 bases between. The CDR3 runs 13 residues. The CDR3 loop reads CASRREMREKLFF. The CDR3 DNA is TGTGCCAGTCGGAGGGAAATGAGAGAAAAACTGTTTTTT. Drawing the rest from reference TRBV19 and TRBJ1-4, the complete variable domain is DGGITQSPKYLFRKEGQNVTLSCEQNLNHDAMYWYRQDPGQGLRLIYYSQIVNDFQKGDIAEGYSVSREKKESFPLTVTSAQKNPTAFYLCASRREMREKLFFGSGTQLSVL.

The J gene is TRBJ2-2, the V gene TRBV27; 9 bases map to TRBD1. Per germline, CDR1 MNHEY and CDR2 SMNVEV (reference sequence). Trimming at V came to 7 bases and at J to 1 base, leaving 4 bases not matched to a gene. The CDR3 has 15 residues. CDR3 coding DNA: TGTGCCAGCAAGGTGGGACAGGGGAACACCGGGGAGCTGTTTTTT. Translating it yields CASKVGQGNTGELFF.

This clonotype has ten or more counts. V and J are TRBV28 and TRBJ2-3; 12 bases are a match to TRBD2. V was clipped by 6 bases and J by 7 bases; unmatched bases: 20. The CDR3 extends over 19 amino acids. Germline CDR1 reads MDHEN; CDR2 reads SYDVKM. CDR3 bases: TGTGCCAGCAGAACCGGGACAGGGACTAGCGGGTACAGTCCTCATACGCAGTATTTT. Protein: CASRTGTGTSGYSPHTQYF.

A few counts support this clonotype. The chain joins TRBV19 to TRBJ2-5; 7 bases match TRBD2. Trimming removed 10 bases from V and 5 bases from J; junction bases left unmatched: 13. Germline CDR1 is LNHDA and CDR2 is SQIVND (reference sequence). The CDR3 contains 14 residues. The CDR3: CATASGLIGETQYF. The CDR3 DNA reads TGTGCCACTGCTAGCGGCCTAATCGGGGAGACCCAGTACTTC.

This clonotype appeared many times. This chain links TRBV7-8 with TRBJ1-1; 7 bases match TRBD1. Germline V gene lookup returns CDR1 SGHVS and CDR2 FQNEAQ. Trimming cost V 2 bases and J 3 bases; bases outside gene matches: 9. The CDR3 sequence is 16 residues long. DNA for the CDR3: TGTGCCAGCAGCTTACAGGACAGGCAGTGGGACACTGAAGCTTTCTTT. Residues: CASSLQDRQWDTEAFF.

As for this clonotype: Given a much more abundant clone one base away, this may be a read error. This rearrangement joins TRBV12-5 to TRBJ1-1, with a weak D call TRBD1 (6 bases). The CDR3 is 15 residues long. Per germline, CDR1 LGHNT and CDR2 FRNRAP. DNA for the CDR3: TGTGCTAGTGGTTGGGGGCTCGGCCCGAACACTGAAGCTTCCTTT. Residues: CASGWGLGPNTEASF. The variable domain in full, with the rest retrieved from reference TRBV12-5 and TRBJ1-1, is DARVTQTPRHKVTEMGQEVTMRCQPILGHNTVFWYRQTMMQGLELLAYFRNRAPLDDSGMPKDRFSAEMPDATLATLKIQPSEPRDSAVYFCASGWGLGPNTEASFGQGTRLTVV.

Here the CDR3 DNA reads TGCGCCAGCAGCGTCCGGGACAGGGACACTGAAGCTTTCTTT. This gives the protein CASSVRDRDTEAFF. The rearrangement uses TRBV4-3 and TRBJ1-1; TRBD1 matches at 9 bases. V shed 5 bases, J shed 3 bases, and the junction held 4 bases outside the gene matches. From germline, CDR1 is LGHNA and CDR2 YSLEER. The CDR3 runs to 14 residues.

This chain links TRBV27 with TRBJ2-1; 8 bases fit TRBD2. Germline V gene sequence: CDR1 MNHEY, CDR2 SMNVEV (reference sequence). This CDR3 contains 16 residues. With V trimmed by 5 bases and J by 6 bases, 12 bases remained unmatched. The DNA of the CDR3 is TGTGCCAGCAGTCCCCAGGAGCGGGGGATCCTCAATGAGCAGTTCTTC. This gives the protein CASSPQERGILNEQFF.

The CDR3 region is CASRSRDFHNEQFF. In DNA form, the CDR3 reads TGTGCCAGCAGGTCCCGGGACTTTCACAATGAGCAGTTCTTC. The rearrangement uses TRBV6-2 or TRBV6-3 and TRBJ2-1, with D maybe TRBD2 (6 bases). V lost 6 bases and J 5 bases, leaving 14 bases between the germline ends. Germline V gene data show CDR1 as MNHEY and CDR2 as SVGEGT. The CDR3 extends over 14 amino acids.

In its sample, this clonotype was seen many times. The genes are TRBV7-9 and TRBJ1-1; no reliable D call. Per germline, CDR1 SEHNR and CDR2 FQNEAQ (reference sequence). The V gene lost 8 bases and the J gene lost 1 base, with 23 bases spanning the gap. The CDR3 runs 17 residues. CDR3 loop: CASRSPFSGLPNTEAFF. CDR3 DNA: TGTGCCAGCCGCTCTCCGTTTTCTGGGTTACCGAACACTGAAGCTTTCTTT.

This clonotype was detected ten times or more. In DNA, the CDR3 is TGTGCCAGCAGCCTTAGGCCGGGACAGAAGACAGATACGCAGTATTTT. Translating gives CASSLRPGQKTDTQYF. The chain has TRBV7-2 and TRBJ2-3, with TRBD1 matching over 7 bases. V lost 5 bases to trimming and J lost 3 bases; unmatched junction nucleotides: 11. The germline CDR1 and CDR2 sequences are SGHTA and FQGNSA. This CDR3 is 16 amino acids long.

This clonotype was observed a handful of times. The chain joins TRBV20-1 to TRBJ2-7, with 9 positions matching TRBD2. This CDR3 region has 14 residues. The ends lost 7 bases at V and 1 base at J; junction bases unmatched: 8. Germline CDR1 reads DFQATT; CDR2 reads SNEGSKA (reference sequence). CDR3 bases: TGCAGTGTCGTCAGCGGGAGGCAATCCTACGAGCAGTACTTC. The encoded protein is CSVVSGRQSYEQYF.

This clonotype appeared a few times. This chain joins TRBV5-8 and TRBJ1-2; D not resolved. V was clipped by 1 base and J by 0 bases, with 10 bases between them. The CDR3 loop spans 15 amino acids. Germline CDR1 SGHTS, CDR2 YDEGEE. The CDR3 sequence: CASSLWHESNYGYTF. CDR3 nucleotide sequence: TGTGCCAGCAGCTTGTGGCACGAATCTAACTATGGCTACACCTTC.

This clonotype was seen many times. The chain recombines TRBV27 with TRBJ2-4; TRBD1 aligns across 11 bases. CDR1 is MNHEY, CDR2 SMNVEV, per germline (reference sequence). The CDR3 is 16 residues long. The ends lost 5 bases at V and 6 bases at J; junction bases unmatched: 9. The DNA of the CDR3 is TGTGCCAGCAGTGCCGCCGGGACAGGGGGGATAAACATTCAGTACTTC. Its translation is CASSAAGTGGINIQYF.

This clonotype was counted ten times or more. The rearrangement links TRBV7-2 to TRBJ2-3; D remains ambiguous. This CDR3 is 16 amino acids long. Trimming shortened V by 0 bases and J by 6 bases, and 16 bases separated the two germline ends. Germline V gene lookup returns CDR1 SGHTA and CDR2 FQGNSA. In DNA, the CDR3 is TGTGCCAGCAGCTTAGCCTTTGCGGCCAACCGGGATACGCAGTATTTT. This encodes CASSLAFAANRDTQYF.

The V gene is TRBV7-2, the J gene TRBJ2-2, with D perhaps TRBD2 (6 bases). V lost 5 bases and J lost 6, with 25 bases in between. This CDR3 comprises 18 residues. The germline V gene encodes CDR1 SGHTA and CDR2 FQGNSA. The CDR3, as DNA: TGTGCCAGCAGCCCGGGGCTAGCGTGGGGCCGTGGACCCGGGGAGCTGTTTTTT. The encoded protein is CASSPGLAWGRGPGELFF.

This clonotype was observed at least ten times. The DNA for the CDR3 is TGCGCCAGCAGCCAGGGGACTAGCGGTATCTACGAGCAGTACTTC. Protein sequence: CASSQGTSGIYEQYF. The chain recombines TRBV4-1 with TRBJ2-7; 11 nucleotides align to TRBD2. Germline V lookup: CDR1 MGHRA, CDR2 YSYEKL. The CDR3 is 15 residues long. The V and J ends lost 3 bases and 3 bases, in that order; junction bases with no gene match: 4.